The source of this TCR beta chain is a study of blood T cell repertoires in COVID-19. Study background: Some COVID-19 samples were acute and others convalescent; all came from the United States, Italy and Spain. Sources were T cells, B-cell-depleted T cells, or PBMCs; the material itself was cDNA or gDNA.

Methods used by the authors: Researchers report that nucleated cell counts were estimated from reference gene primer amplification. Libraries were prepared by immunoSEQ multiplex PCR; TCRdb keeps only in-frame clonotypes and omits some of them. That table supplies the V and J calls and clone size; D and trimming were determined from the DNA. The table records 250,000 to 300,000 clones, almost 85% of them present only once. The clonotype was recovered from a man in his forties or fifties with active or convalescent COVID-19. Input material: peripheral blood.

In DNA form, the CDR3 reads TGTGCCAGCACGATACCGGGACAGGCTAAATTTATCTATGGCTACACCTTC. Its translation is CASTIPGQAKFIYGYTF. V and J are TRBV28 and TRBJ1-2; 8 bases are a match to TRBD1. This CDR3 comprises 17 residues. The germline V gene encodes CDR1 MDHEN and CDR2 SYDVKM. V lost 7 bases and J lost 4; bases outside the gene matches: 17.